This T cell receptor (beta chain) was identified during a study of T cell changes during pregnancy in multiple sclerosis. The CDR3 sequence is 14 residues long. V lost 5 bases to trimming and J lost 5 bases, with 14 bases between them. The germline V gene has CDR1 SGHRS and CDR2 YFSETQ. Data came from immunoSEQ multiplex PCR; TCRdb stores just in-frame clones and leaves some out. The sample yields about 32,000 clones, 80% to 90% seen once. This sequence originates from a female donor with multiple sclerosis, enrolled in a pregnancy study. Here the sequenced sample was CD8+ T cells from peripheral blood mononuclear cells, taken in the second trimester of pregnancy. This chain connects TRBV5-1 to TRBJ1-5; the D gene is possibly TRBD1 (6 bases). CDR3 in DNA: TGCGCCAGCAGTCCACAGGGAAACCATCAGCCCCAGCATTTT. Residues: CASSPQGNHQPQHF.